These T cell receptor beta chains were read from a single sample in a study of cytomegalovirus exposure and HLA in healthy donors. Some clones are missing from TCRdb's copy, which holds only in-frame ones; the method was immunoSEQ multiplex PCR. The sample yields under 95,000 clones, approximately 93% seen once. Sequencing used PBMCs. The receptors were sampled from a woman aged 18-35 years in good health and CMV-seropositive. Each CDR3 is given with its conserved first and last residue. Fields, in order: J gene, V gene, CDR3 length, clone size, D gene, CDR3 DNA, CDR3 protein. The D gene is left open where the match is weak. The size entry is marked missing in some rows and otherwise reads once, few, many or a size class.

j_gene: TRBJ2-3; v_gene: TRBV9; len: 15; abundance: -; d_gene: TRBD2; CDR3nt: TGTGCCAGCAGCACCGATGGACTAGCCCCAGATACGCAGTATTTT; CDR3aa: CASSTDGLAPDTQYF
j_gene: TRBJ2-1; v_gene: TRBV7-7; len: 16; abundance: -; d_gene: TRBD2; CDR3nt: TGTGCCAGCAGCTTAGCCCACGGGACTAGAGACCATGAGCAGTTCTTC; CDR3aa: CASSLAHGTRDHEQFF
j_gene: TRBJ1-4; v_gene: TRBV4-3; len: 14; abundance: -; d_gene: -; CDR3nt: TGCGCCAGCAGCCAGGAAAGGGGGAGTGAAAAACTGTTTTTT; CDR3aa: CASSQERGSEKLFF
j_gene: TRBJ1-1; v_gene: TRBV9; len: 13; abundance: -; d_gene: -; CDR3nt: TGTGCCAGCAGCGTAGGGTCGGGGACTGAAGCTTTCTTT; CDR3aa: CASSVGSGTEAFF
j_gene: TRBJ2-1; v_gene: TRBV5-1; len: 15; abundance: once; d_gene: TRBD1; CDR3nt: TGCGCCAGCAGCTTCGAGACAGGGGGGAACAATGAGCAGTTCTTC; CDR3aa: CASSFETGGNNEQFF
j_gene: TRBJ2-2; v_gene: TRBV27; len: 12; abundance: -; d_gene: -; CDR3nt: TGTGCCAGCAGTTTCCCATCCGGGGAGCTGTTTTTT; CDR3aa: CASSFPSGELFF
j_gene: TRBJ2-1; v_gene: TRBV19; len: 13; abundance: -; d_gene: -; CDR3nt: TGTGCCAGTAGTATGGCGGACTACTATGAGCAGTTCTTC; CDR3aa: CASSMADYYEQFF
j_gene: TRBJ1-2; v_gene: TRBV4-3; len: 15; abundance: -; d_gene: -; CDR3nt: TGCGCCAGCAGCCCCGAGGACACGGTGAACTATGGCTACACCTTC; CDR3aa: CASSPEDTVNYGYTF
j_gene: TRBJ2-1; v_gene: TRBV4-3; len: 17; abundance: -; d_gene: TRBD1; CDR3nt: TGCGCCAGCAGCCAAGATATCGGACAGGGGCACAACAATGAGCAGTTCTTC; CDR3aa: CASSQDIGQGHNNEQFF
j_gene: TRBJ2-7; v_gene: TRBV11-3; len: 15; abundance: -; d_gene: -; CDR3nt: TGTGCCAGCAGTCCTAACCGGGGAACCGCCTACGAGCAGTACTTC; CDR3aa: CASSPNRGTAYEQYF
j_gene: TRBJ1-5; v_gene: TRBV18; len: 15; abundance: -; d_gene: -; CDR3nt: TGTGCCAGCTCACCAGGGCAGAATAGCAATCAGCCCCAGCATTTT; CDR3aa: CASSPGQNSNQPQHF
j_gene: TRBJ2-3; v_gene: TRBV6-6; len: 15; abundance: -; d_gene: -; CDR3nt: TGTGCCAGTACCCCAAACCCCGGGAGAGGAGGTACGCAGTATTTT; CDR3aa: CASTPNPGRGGTQYF
j_gene: TRBJ2-3; v_gene: TRBV23-1; len: 15; abundance: -; d_gene: -; CDR3nt: TGCGCCAGCACCCAGTACCGGGACTTCACAGATACGCAGTATTTT; CDR3aa: CASTQYRDFTDTQYF
j_gene: TRBJ1-2; v_gene: TRBV7-2; len: 11; abundance: -; d_gene: TRBD1; CDR3nt: TGTGCCAGCAGCTTTGACAGGGGTGGGACCTTC; CDR3aa: CASSFDRGGTF
j_gene: TRBJ2-1; v_gene: TRBV14; len: 18; abundance: -; d_gene: TRBD1; CDR3nt: TGTGCCAGCAGCCAAAAGATTGGGACAGGCTTGTTTTACAATGAGCAGTTCTTC; CDR3aa: CASSQKIGTGLFYNEQFF
j_gene: TRBJ2-5; v_gene: TRBV27; len: 14; abundance: -; d_gene: -; CDR3nt: TGTGCCAGCAGTTTACGGGGGGCCTGGGAGACCCAGTACTTC; CDR3aa: CASSLRGAWETQYF
j_gene: TRBJ2-7; v_gene: TRBV30; len: 13; abundance: -; d_gene: -; CDR3nt: TGTGCCTGGAGTGTACTTTCTGTGTACGAGCAGTACTTC; CDR3aa: CAWSVLSVYEQYF
j_gene: TRBJ2-3; v_gene: TRBV6-4; len: 16; abundance: once; d_gene: TRBD1; CDR3nt: TGTGCCAGCAGTGACCGGGACAGGGGGAAGACAGATACGCAGTATTTT; CDR3aa: CASSDRDRGKTDTQYF
j_gene: TRBJ2-7; v_gene: TRBV27; len: 16; abundance: once; d_gene: -; CDR3nt: TGTGCCAGCTCGCTGGGCGTGGACTCAAGGGCTTACGAGCAGTACTTC; CDR3aa: CASSLGVDSRAYEQYF
j_gene: TRBJ2-6; v_gene: TRBV28; len: 15; abundance: -; d_gene: -; CDR3nt: TGTGCCAGCAGCTCCAGGGGCTCTGGGGCCAACGTCCTGACTTTC; CDR3aa: CASSSRGSGANVLTF
j_gene: TRBJ2-3; v_gene: TRBV7-2; len: 15; abundance: -; d_gene: TRBD2; CDR3nt: TGTGCCAGCAGCAATAGCGGGTTCGGCACAGATACGCAGTATTTT; CDR3aa: CASSNSGFGTDTQYF
j_gene: TRBJ2-7; v_gene: TRBV27; len: 14; abundance: -; d_gene: -; CDR3nt: TGTGCCAGCACCCAAGAAGCAGGGGTCTACGAGCAGTACTTC; CDR3aa: CASTQEAGVYEQYF
j_gene: TRBJ2-1; v_gene: TRBV6-1; len: 14; abundance: -; d_gene: -; CDR3nt: TGTGCCAGCAGGAACCTAGCTCCCTACAATGAGCAGTTCTTC; CDR3aa: CASRNLAPYNEQFF
j_gene: TRBJ2-1; v_gene: TRBV4-2; len: 18; abundance: -; d_gene: TRBD2; CDR3nt: TGTGCCAGCAGCCAATTGTCGGGGACTAGCGGGAGTGGCTATGAGCAGTTCTTC; CDR3aa: CASSQLSGTSGSGYEQFF
j_gene: TRBJ2-3; v_gene: TRBV4-3; len: 15; abundance: -; d_gene: TRBD1; CDR3nt: TGCGCCAGCAGCCAAGGGTCGACAGGGAGAGATACGCAGTATTTT; CDR3aa: CASSQGSTGRDTQYF
j_gene: TRBJ1-1; v_gene: TRBV18; len: 16; abundance: -; d_gene: -; CDR3nt: TGTGCCAGCTCACCTAATTCAGGGTCCGCGAACACTGAAGCTTTCTTT; CDR3aa: CASSPNSGSANTEAFF
j_gene: TRBJ1-2; v_gene: TRBV7-3; len: 14; abundance: once; d_gene: -; CDR3nt: TGTGCCAGCAGCTTAATGGGGGCAAGCGATGGCTACACCTTC; CDR3aa: CASSLMGASDGYTF
j_gene: TRBJ1-2; v_gene: TRBV5-6; len: 12; abundance: -; d_gene: -; CDR3nt: TGTGCCAGCAGCTTATACAGGGATGGCTACACCTTC; CDR3aa: CASSLYRDGYTF
j_gene: TRBJ1-1; v_gene: TRBV5-5; len: 15; abundance: -; d_gene: TRBD1; CDR3nt: TGTGCCAGCAGCCTCCCGGACAGGGGGCCCACTGAAGCTTTCTTT; CDR3aa: CASSLPDRGPTEAFF
j_gene: TRBJ1-1; v_gene: TRBV29-1; len: 15; abundance: -; d_gene: -; CDR3nt: TGCAGCGTTTTCCCGTATGGAGGCTTGAACACTGAAGCTTTCTTT; CDR3aa: CSVFPYGGLNTEAFF
j_gene: TRBJ2-2; v_gene: TRBV19; len: 16; abundance: -; d_gene: TRBD1; CDR3nt: TGTGCCAGTAGTATAGGGGGACAGCTGAACACCGGGGAGCTGTTTTTT; CDR3aa: CASSIGGQLNTGELFF
j_gene: TRBJ1-2; v_gene: TRBV6-5; len: 12; abundance: -; d_gene: -; CDR3nt: TGTGCCAGCAGGGACAACAGGGATAACTACACCTTC; CDR3aa: CASRDNRDNYTF
j_gene: TRBJ2-1; v_gene: TRBV29-1; len: 17; abundance: -; d_gene: TRBD1; CDR3nt: TGCAGCGTTTGGGGGACAGGGACCAGCATGGAGGGAAGAGAGCAGTTCTTC; CDR3aa: CSVWGTGTSMEGREQFF
j_gene: TRBJ2-7; v_gene: TRBV6-5; len: 14; abundance: -; d_gene: TRBD1; CDR3nt: TGTGCCAGCAGATACGGGACAGTCACCTACGAGCAGTACTTC; CDR3aa: CASRYGTVTYEQYF
j_gene: TRBJ1-2; v_gene: TRBV7-9; len: 17; abundance: -; d_gene: TRBD1; CDR3nt: TGTGCCAGCAGCTTAATCGACAGGGGGCGGACCTCCTATGGCTACACCTTC; CDR3aa: CASSLIDRGRTSYGYTF
j_gene: TRBJ1-1; v_gene: TRBV4-2; len: 15; abundance: once; d_gene: -; CDR3nt: TGTGCCAGCAGCCAAGATCCAGGGGTTCACACTGAAGCTTTCTTT; CDR3aa: CASSQDPGVHTEAFF
j_gene: TRBJ1-6; v_gene: TRBV7-9; len: 16; abundance: -; d_gene: -; CDR3nt: TGTGCCAGCAGCTTCTTTATGGGGGGTTTAATATCACCCCTCCACTTT; CDR3aa: CASSFFMGGLISPLHF
j_gene: TRBJ1-1; v_gene: TRBV27; len: 13; abundance: -; d_gene: -; CDR3nt: TGTGCCAGCAGTACGCTGCGACAGCAGCAAGCTTTCTTT; CDR3aa: CASSTLRQQQAFF
j_gene: TRBJ2-7; v_gene: TRBV28; len: 16; abundance: -; d_gene: -; CDR3nt: TGTGCCAGCAGTTTAGATCTACTCGACAACTCCTACGAGCAGTACTTC; CDR3aa: CASSLDLLDNSYEQYF
j_gene: TRBJ2-1; v_gene: TRBV30; len: 14; abundance: -; d_gene: -; CDR3nt: TGTGCCTGGATTCCTAGCTGGTCCTACAATGAGCAGTTCTTC; CDR3aa: CAWIPSWSYNEQFF
j_gene: TRBJ1-1; v_gene: TRBV6-1; len: 15; abundance: -; d_gene: TRBD1; CDR3nt: TGTGCCAGCATGGAAGGACAGGGATTGAACACTGAAGCTTTCTTT; CDR3aa: CASMEGQGLNTEAFF
j_gene: TRBJ2-1; v_gene: TRBV5-8; len: 15; abundance: -; d_gene: -; CDR3nt: TGTGCCAGCAGCCTAGGACAGCCGACCTACAATGAGCAGTTCTTC; CDR3aa: CASSLGQPTYNEQFF
j_gene: TRBJ1-2; v_gene: TRBV4-1; len: 14; abundance: -; d_gene: -; CDR3nt: TGCGCCAGCAGAAACCTACAGGGCGACTATGGCTACACCTTC; CDR3aa: CASRNLQGDYGYTF
j_gene: TRBJ2-3; v_gene: TRBV2; len: 14; abundance: -; d_gene: TRBD1; CDR3nt: TGTGCCAGCGAGGACAGGGGGCGGCCAGATACGCAGTATTTT; CDR3aa: CASEDRGRPDTQYF
j_gene: TRBJ2-1; v_gene: TRBV5-1; len: 15; abundance: -; d_gene: TRBD2; CDR3nt: TGCGCCAGCAGCCGGGGACTAGCGGAGATAAATGAGCAGTTCTTC; CDR3aa: CASSRGLAEINEQFF
j_gene: TRBJ1-1; v_gene: TRBV19; len: 17; abundance: -; d_gene: -; CDR3nt: TGTGCCAGTACGAGGCGTACGTCGGCAGCCGACGGGACTGAAGCTTTCTTT; CDR3aa: CASTRRTSAADGTEAFF
j_gene: TRBJ2-7; v_gene: TRBV28; len: 19; abundance: -; d_gene: TRBD2; CDR3nt: TGTGCCAGCAGGCCCAATCGGGGGCTAGCGGGTGCCTATCGCTACGAGCAGTACTTC; CDR3aa: CASRPNRGLAGAYRYEQYF
j_gene: TRBJ2-1; v_gene: TRBV11-2; len: 13; abundance: -; d_gene: -; CDR3nt: TGTGCCAGCAGCTTAATGGCGGAAGGTGAGCAGTTCTTC; CDR3aa: CASSLMAEGEQFF
j_gene: TRBJ2-2; v_gene: TRBV4-3; len: 18; abundance: -; d_gene: -; CDR3nt: TGCGCCAGCAGCCAAGATCACTTAAGAGGTGCGAACACCGGGGAGCTGTTTTTT; CDR3aa: CASSQDHLRGANTGELFF
j_gene: TRBJ2-1; v_gene: TRBV7-8; len: 13; abundance: -; d_gene: -; CDR3nt: TGTGCCAGCAGCCCCCATTCCTACAATGAGCAGTTCTTC; CDR3aa: CASSPHSYNEQFF
j_gene: TRBJ2-7; v_gene: TRBV6-5; len: 13; abundance: -; d_gene: TRBD1; CDR3nt: TGTGCCAGCAGGGGGACAGGCTCCTACGAGCAGTACTTC; CDR3aa: CASRGTGSYEQYF
j_gene: TRBJ2-5; v_gene: TRBV7-6; len: 15; abundance: -; d_gene: TRBD1; CDR3nt: TGTGCCAGCAGCTTATGGGACAGCAGGAGGGAGACCCAGTACTTC; CDR3aa: CASSLWDSRRETQYF
j_gene: TRBJ1-4; v_gene: TRBV9; len: 18; abundance: -; d_gene: -; CDR3nt: TGTGCCAGCAGCGAGAGGGGGAGGGGACTGGCAACTAATGAAAAACTGTTTTTT; CDR3aa: CASSERGRGLATNEKLFF
j_gene: TRBJ1-4; v_gene: TRBV5-1; len: 16; abundance: -; d_gene: TRBD1; CDR3nt: TGCGCCAGCAGCTCACCGGGACAGGGAATAGGTGAAAAACTGTTTTTT; CDR3aa: CASSSPGQGIGEKLFF
j_gene: TRBJ1-1; v_gene: TRBV28; len: 13; abundance: -; d_gene: -; CDR3nt: TGTGCCAGCAGCCGGGTGTTTGGCACTGAAGCTTTCTTT; CDR3aa: CASSRVFGTEAFF
j_gene: TRBJ1-2; v_gene: TRBV15; len: 15; abundance: -; d_gene: TRBD1; CDR3nt: TGTGCCACCAGCATACAGGGGGCGCGGGGCTATGGCTACACCTTC; CDR3aa: CATSIQGARGYGYTF
j_gene: TRBJ2-1; v_gene: TRBV7-2; len: 15; abundance: -; d_gene: TRBD2; CDR3nt: TGTGCCAGCAGCTTTAGCGGGAGGGCCTACAATGAGCAGTTCTTC; CDR3aa: CASSFSGRAYNEQFF
j_gene: TRBJ1-1; v_gene: TRBV11-3; len: 14; abundance: -; d_gene: -; CDR3nt: TGTGCCAGCAGCCCTGGACATTTAAACACTGAAGCTTTCTTT; CDR3aa: CASSPGHLNTEAFF
j_gene: TRBJ1-2; v_gene: TRBV6-5; len: 15; abundance: -; d_gene: TRBD1; CDR3nt: TGTGCCAGCAGTTACTCGAGGCAGGGGGAGACCGGCTACACCTTC; CDR3aa: CASSYSRQGETGYTF
j_gene: TRBJ2-7; v_gene: TRBV11-2; len: 15; abundance: -; d_gene: -; CDR3nt: TGTGCCAGCAGCTTAGACCAAACGGGGATCTACGAGCAGTACTTC; CDR3aa: CASSLDQTGIYEQYF